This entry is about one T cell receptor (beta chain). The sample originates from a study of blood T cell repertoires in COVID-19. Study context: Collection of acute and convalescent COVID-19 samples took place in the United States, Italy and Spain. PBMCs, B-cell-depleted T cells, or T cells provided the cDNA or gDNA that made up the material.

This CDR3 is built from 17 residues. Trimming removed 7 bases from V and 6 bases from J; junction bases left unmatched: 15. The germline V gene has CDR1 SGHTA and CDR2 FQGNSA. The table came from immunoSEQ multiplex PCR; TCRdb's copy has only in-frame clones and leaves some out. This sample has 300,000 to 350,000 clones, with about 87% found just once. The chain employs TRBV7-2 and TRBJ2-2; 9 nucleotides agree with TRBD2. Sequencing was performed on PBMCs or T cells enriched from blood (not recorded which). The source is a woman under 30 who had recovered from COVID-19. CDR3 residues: CASKETRGGASSGELFF. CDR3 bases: TGTGCCAGCAAAGAAACCCGCGGGGGGGCGAGTTCCGGGGAGCTGTTTTTT.